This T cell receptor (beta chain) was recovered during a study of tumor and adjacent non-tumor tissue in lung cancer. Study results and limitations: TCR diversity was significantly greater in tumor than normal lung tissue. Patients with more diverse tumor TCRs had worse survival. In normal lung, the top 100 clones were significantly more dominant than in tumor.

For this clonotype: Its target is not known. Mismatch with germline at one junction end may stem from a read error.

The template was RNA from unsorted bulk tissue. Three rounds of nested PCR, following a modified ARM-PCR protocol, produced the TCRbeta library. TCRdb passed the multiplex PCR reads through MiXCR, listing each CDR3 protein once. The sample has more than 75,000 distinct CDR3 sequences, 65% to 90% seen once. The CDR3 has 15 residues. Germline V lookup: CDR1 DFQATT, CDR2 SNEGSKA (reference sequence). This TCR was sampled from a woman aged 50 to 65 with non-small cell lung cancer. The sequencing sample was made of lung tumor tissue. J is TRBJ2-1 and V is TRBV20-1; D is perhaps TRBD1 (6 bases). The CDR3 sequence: CSARISDRRYNEQFF. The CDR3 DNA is TGCAGTGCTAGAATTAGTGACAGGCGCTACAATGAACAGTTCTTC.